A single TCR beta chain is shown here with its context. The V and J ends lost 3 bases and 8 bases, in that order; junction bases with no gene match: 8. Germline V gene lookup returns CDR1 LNHDA and CDR2 SQIVND (reference sequence). The CDR3 contains 15 residues. This specimen belongs to a study of T cell changes during pregnancy in multiple sclerosis. Measured with immunoSEQ multiplex PCR; TCRdb has only the in-frame clones, and not every one. Seen here are about 89,000 clones, approximately 94% observed once, and the top ten hold more than 0.8%. This TCR derives from a female donor with multiple sclerosis, enrolled in a pregnancy study. The chain combines TRBV19 with TRBJ2-4; 9 nucleotides line up with TRBD2. Sequencing used peripheral blood, obtained in the third trimester of pregnancy. The CDR3 sequence: CASSIGLAGRDIQYF. The CDR3 DNA reads as TGTGCCAGTAGTATCGGGCTAGCGGGACGGGACATTCAGTACTTC.